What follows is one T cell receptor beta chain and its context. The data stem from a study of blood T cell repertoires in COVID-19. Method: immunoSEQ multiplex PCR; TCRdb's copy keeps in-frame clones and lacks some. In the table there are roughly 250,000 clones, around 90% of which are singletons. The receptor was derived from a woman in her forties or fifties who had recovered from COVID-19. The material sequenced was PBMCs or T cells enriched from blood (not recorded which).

CDR3 residues: CASSTGTGGSYEQYF. In DNA form, the CDR3 reads TGCGCCAGCAGCACCGGGACAGGGGGCTCCTACGAGCAGTACTTC. The gene calls are TRBV5-1 and TRBJ2-7, with 11 bases that match TRBD1. V shed 4 bases, J shed 0 bases, and the junction held 3 bases outside the gene matches. The CDR3 sequence is 15 residues long. Germline-derived CDR1 and CDR2 are SGHRS and YFSETQ.